The rows below give T cell receptor beta chains drawn from one sample of a study of cytomegalovirus exposure and HLA in healthy donors. The assay was immunoSEQ multiplex PCR, and TCRdb's table has in-frame clones only and misses some. In total, the table holds tens of thousands of clones. Sequencing was carried out using PBMCs. The receptor source for this set is a man in his late teens or twenties in good health and CMV-seropositive. Both conserved end residues are part of each CDR3. Each record gives: CDR3 DNA, CDR3 protein, J gene, V gene, D gene. D genes are given only for firm matches.

cdr3_nt: TGTGCCAGCAGGGAACCAGGGGGGATGGGTCAGCCCCAGCATTTT
cdr3_aa: CASREPGGMGQPQHF
j_call: TRBJ1-5
v_call: TRBV6-5
d_call: TRBD1

cdr3_nt: TGTGCCAGCAGCATCGCGCCCTACCTATACAATGAGCAGTTCTTC
cdr3_aa: CASSIAPYLYNEQFF
j_call: TRBJ2-1
v_call: TRBV5-5
d_call: NA

cdr3_nt: TGTGCCAGCAGATCTACAGGGAACTATGGCTACACCTTC
cdr3_aa: CASRSTGNYGYTF
j_call: TRBJ1-2
v_call: TRBV11-2
d_call: NA

cdr3_nt: TGTGCCAGCAGCGCGCAGGGGGCGACTGGGGCCAACGTCCTGACTTTC
cdr3_aa: CASSAQGATGANVLTF
j_call: TRBJ2-6
v_call: TRBV9
d_call: TRBD1

cdr3_nt: TGTGCCAGCAGTTCTAGACTAGCGGGGGGGAGGGAGACCCAGTACTTC
cdr3_aa: CASSSRLAGGRETQYF
j_call: TRBJ2-5
v_call: TRBV6-5
d_call: TRBD2

cdr3_nt: TGCGCCAGCAGCTTGCGTATGCGGAGCTCTAGCACAGATACGCAGTATTTT
cdr3_aa: CASSLRMRSSSTDTQYF
j_call: TRBJ2-3
v_call: TRBV5-1
d_call: NA

cdr3_nt: TGTGCCAGCAGTCTCCGGGACTCTAAGCAGTACTTC
cdr3_aa: CASSLRDSKQYF
j_call: TRBJ2-5
v_call: TRBV6-6
d_call: NA

cdr3_nt: TGCGCCAGCAGCCCGGGGGGACAGGGGAACGAGCAGTACTTC
cdr3_aa: CASSPGGQGNEQYF
j_call: TRBJ2-7
v_call: TRBV5-1
d_call: TRBD1

cdr3_nt: TGTGCCAGCAGCCAAGCCCACGGTTCCTACGAGCAGTACTTC
cdr3_aa: CASSQAHGSYEQYF
j_call: TRBJ2-7
v_call: TRBV4-2
d_call: NA

cdr3_nt: TGTGCCAGCAGCTTTTACCAGGGGGCCTACAATGAGCAGTTCTTC
cdr3_aa: CASSFYQGAYNEQFF
j_call: TRBJ2-1
v_call: TRBV11-2
d_call: TRBD1

cdr3_nt: TGTGCCAGTAGTACTCCGGACAGGAAAGAGACCCAGTACTTC
cdr3_aa: CASSTPDRKETQYF
j_call: TRBJ2-5
v_call: TRBV19
d_call: TRBD1

cdr3_nt: TGTGCCAGTACCCGGGGGGGGTTGTCCAATCAGCCCCAGCATTTT
cdr3_aa: CASTRGGLSNQPQHF
j_call: TRBJ1-5
v_call: TRBV19
d_call: NA

cdr3_nt: TGTGCCAGCAGTCCCCGGACAGCAAACTATGGCTACACCTTC
cdr3_aa: CASSPRTANYGYTF
j_call: TRBJ1-2
v_call: TRBV6-5
d_call: NA

cdr3_nt: TGTGCCAGCAGCTTAGCTACCACCTACGAGCAGTACTTC
cdr3_aa: CASSLATTYEQYF
j_call: TRBJ2-7
v_call: TRBV13
d_call: NA

cdr3_nt: TGTGCCAGCAGCGTAGATGAGAGTTCACCCCTCCACTTT
cdr3_aa: CASSVDESSPLHF
j_call: TRBJ1-6
v_call: TRBV9
d_call: NA

cdr3_nt: TGTGCCAGCAGCTTAGCACAGGGGGGGGACTATGGCTACACCTTC
cdr3_aa: CASSLAQGGDYGYTF
j_call: TRBJ1-2
v_call: TRBV7-8
d_call: TRBD1

cdr3_nt: TGTGCCAGCAGCTACCGGGACAGGGGGCAAACCGGGGAGCTGTTTTTT
cdr3_aa: CASSYRDRGQTGELFF
j_call: TRBJ2-2
v_call: TRBV5-4
d_call: TRBD1

cdr3_nt: TGTGCCAGCAGTTTCCGCAGGGATGTCTCTGGGGCCAACGTCCTGACTTTC
cdr3_aa: CASSFRRDVSGANVLTF
j_call: TRBJ2-6
v_call: TRBV27
d_call: NA

cdr3_nt: TGTGCCAGCAGTTTAGGCCCGCCAGGGCAACTCTACGAGCAGTACTTC
cdr3_aa: CASSLGPPGQLYEQYF
j_call: TRBJ2-7
v_call: TRBV27
d_call: NA

cdr3_nt: TGTGCCAGCAAGCGGGGGAGACAGCTAACCGGGGAGCTGTTTTTT
cdr3_aa: CASKRGRQLTGELFF
j_call: TRBJ2-2
v_call: TRBV6-1
d_call: TRBD2

cdr3_nt: TGTGCCAGCAGCTTAGGGAGCCTCTACGAGCAGTACTTC
cdr3_aa: CASSLGSLYEQYF
j_call: TRBJ2-7
v_call: TRBV7-6
d_call: NA

cdr3_nt: TGTGCCAGTAGTCCGGGACAGGGGAACTATGGCTACACCTTC
cdr3_aa: CASSPGQGNYGYTF
j_call: TRBJ1-2
v_call: TRBV19
d_call: TRBD1

cdr3_nt: TGTGCCAGCAGTTTATACAGGGATAATTCCCCCCTCCACTTT
cdr3_aa: CASSLYRDNSPLHF
j_call: TRBJ1-6
v_call: TRBV27
d_call: NA

cdr3_nt: TGTGCCTGGAGGGAGCCGGGACAGACCACTGAAGCTTTCTTT
cdr3_aa: CAWREPGQTTEAFF
j_call: TRBJ1-1
v_call: TRBV30
d_call: TRBD1

cdr3_nt: TGTGCCACCAGCAGAGCTCGGGGGACAGAGAATCAGCCCCAGCATTTT
cdr3_aa: CATSRARGTENQPQHF
j_call: TRBJ1-5
v_call: TRBV15
d_call: TRBD1

cdr3_nt: TGTGCCAGCACCACGGACAGGCAAAATCAGCCCCAGCATTTT
cdr3_aa: CASTTDRQNQPQHF
j_call: TRBJ1-5
v_call: TRBV6-1
d_call: TRBD1

cdr3_nt: TGTGACTGGAGTGTAAGTAGGCTAGTTCCAGAGACCCAGTACTTC
cdr3_aa: CDWSVSRLVPETQYF
j_call: TRBJ2-5
v_call: TRBV30
d_call: NA

cdr3_nt: TGTGCCAGCATCTCGAAGGCGGGAGGCTACACCTTC
cdr3_aa: CASISKAGGYTF
j_call: TRBJ1-2
v_call: TRBV6-6
d_call: NA

cdr3_nt: TGTGCCAGCAGCATTTCTTGGACAGGGGGCTCGAGTGGCTACACCTTC
cdr3_aa: CASSISWTGGSSGYTF
j_call: TRBJ1-2
v_call: TRBV9
d_call: TRBD1

cdr3_nt: TGTGCCAGCAGTGACCGCAGGGCATCCTCCTACGAGCAGTACTTC
cdr3_aa: CASSDRRASSYEQYF
j_call: TRBJ2-7
v_call: TRBV6-1
d_call: NA

cdr3_nt: TGTGCCAGCAGTGACAGGGGGAATTATGGCTACACCTTC
cdr3_aa: CASSDRGNYGYTF
j_call: TRBJ1-2
v_call: TRBV6-1
d_call: TRBD1

cdr3_nt: TGTGCCAGCAGTTTATCCATAGGGGCCTATGGCTACACCTTC
cdr3_aa: CASSLSIGAYGYTF
j_call: TRBJ1-2
v_call: TRBV28
d_call: NA

cdr3_nt: TGTGCCACGCGCCAGACTCTAGTCGGCACAGATACGCAGTATTTT
cdr3_aa: CATRQTLVGTDTQYF
j_call: TRBJ2-3
v_call: TRBV7-8
d_call: NA

cdr3_nt: TGTGCCAGCAGCGGTGCAGGGACAGGTTACAATGAGCAGTTCTTC
cdr3_aa: CASSGAGTGYNEQFF
j_call: TRBJ2-1
v_call: TRBV5-4
d_call: TRBD1

cdr3_nt: TGTGCCAGTAGTATAGATCGAGGAGCAGATACGCAGTATTTT
cdr3_aa: CASSIDRGADTQYF
j_call: TRBJ2-3
v_call: TRBV19
d_call: NA

cdr3_nt: TGTGCCAGCAGCTTAGGCAGGGGCACTGAAGCTTTCTTT
cdr3_aa: CASSLGRGTEAFF
j_call: TRBJ1-1
v_call: TRBV11-2
d_call: NA

cdr3_nt: TGCGCCAGCAGCTTGATCCTAGCGGGGTCCCAAGAGACCCAGTACTTC
cdr3_aa: CASSLILAGSQETQYF
j_call: TRBJ2-5
v_call: TRBV5-1
d_call: TRBD2

cdr3_nt: TGTGCAAGTCGCTCCAAACGGAGGTCCCAGTACTTC
cdr3_aa: CASRSKRRSQYF
j_call: TRBJ2-5
v_call: TRBV12-2
d_call: NA

cdr3_nt: TGTGCCAGCATTACTGGACTAGCGGGCCGCTACGAGCAGTACTTC
cdr3_aa: CASITGLAGRYEQYF
j_call: TRBJ2-7
v_call: TRBV28
d_call: TRBD2